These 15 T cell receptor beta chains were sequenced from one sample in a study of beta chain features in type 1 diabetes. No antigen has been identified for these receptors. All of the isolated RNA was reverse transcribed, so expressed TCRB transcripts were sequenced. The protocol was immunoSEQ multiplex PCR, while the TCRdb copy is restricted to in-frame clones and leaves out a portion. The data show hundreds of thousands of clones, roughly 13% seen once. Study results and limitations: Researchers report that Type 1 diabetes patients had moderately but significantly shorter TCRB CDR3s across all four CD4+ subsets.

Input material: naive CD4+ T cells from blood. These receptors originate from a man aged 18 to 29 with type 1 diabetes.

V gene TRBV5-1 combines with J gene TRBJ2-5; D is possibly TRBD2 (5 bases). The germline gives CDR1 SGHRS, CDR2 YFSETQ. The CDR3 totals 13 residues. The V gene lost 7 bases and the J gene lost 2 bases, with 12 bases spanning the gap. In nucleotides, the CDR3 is TGCGCCAGCGCCTCTAGCTCACAAGAGACCCAGTACTTC. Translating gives CASASSSQETQYF.

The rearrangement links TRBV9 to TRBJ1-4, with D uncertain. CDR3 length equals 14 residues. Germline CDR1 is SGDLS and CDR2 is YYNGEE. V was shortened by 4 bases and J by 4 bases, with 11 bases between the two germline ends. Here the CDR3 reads CASSSAPDNEKLFF. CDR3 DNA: TGTGCCAGCAGCTCGGCGCCGGATAATGAAAAACTGTTTTTT.

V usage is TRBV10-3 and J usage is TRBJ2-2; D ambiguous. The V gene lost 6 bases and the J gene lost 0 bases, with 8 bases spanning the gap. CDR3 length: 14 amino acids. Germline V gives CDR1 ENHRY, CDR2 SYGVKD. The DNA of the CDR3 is TGTGCCATCAGCCGTGAGGCGAACACCGGGGAGCTGTTTTTT. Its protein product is CAISREANTGELFF.

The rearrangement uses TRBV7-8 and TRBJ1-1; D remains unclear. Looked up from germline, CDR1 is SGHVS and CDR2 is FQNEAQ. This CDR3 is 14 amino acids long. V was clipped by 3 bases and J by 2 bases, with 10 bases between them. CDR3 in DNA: TGTGCCAGCAGCTTCAGCAGGACCAACACTGAAGCTTTCTTT. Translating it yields CASSFSRTNTEAFF.

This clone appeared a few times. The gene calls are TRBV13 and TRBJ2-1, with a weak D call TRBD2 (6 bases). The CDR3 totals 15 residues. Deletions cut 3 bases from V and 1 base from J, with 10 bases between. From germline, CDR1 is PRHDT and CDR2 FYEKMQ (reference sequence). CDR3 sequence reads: CASSFGGLSYNEQFF. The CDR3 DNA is TGTGCCAGCAGCTTCGGGGGTCTGTCCTACAATGAGCAGTTCTTC.

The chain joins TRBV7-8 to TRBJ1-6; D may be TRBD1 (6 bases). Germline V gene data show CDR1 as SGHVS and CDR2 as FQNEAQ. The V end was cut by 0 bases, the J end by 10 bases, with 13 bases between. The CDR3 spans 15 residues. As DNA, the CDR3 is TGTGCCAGCAGCTTAGCCGGGGGAGGGGGGTCACCCCTCCACTTT. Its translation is CASSLAGGGGSPLHF.

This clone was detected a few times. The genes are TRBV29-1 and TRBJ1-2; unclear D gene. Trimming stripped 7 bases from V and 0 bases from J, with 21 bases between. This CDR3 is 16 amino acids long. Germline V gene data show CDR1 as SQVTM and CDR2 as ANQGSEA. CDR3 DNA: TGCAGCGCCTCGGTGGGTGGCAGGTACTCTAACTATGGCTACACCTTC. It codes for CSASVGGRYSNYGYTF.

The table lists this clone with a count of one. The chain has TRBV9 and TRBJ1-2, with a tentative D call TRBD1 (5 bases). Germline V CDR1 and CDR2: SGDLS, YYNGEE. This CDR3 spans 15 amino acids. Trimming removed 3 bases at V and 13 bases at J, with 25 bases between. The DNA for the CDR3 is TGTGCCAGCAGCGCACCGGTCGGTGGGACGCGCCTCCTCACCTTC. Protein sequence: CASSAPVGGTRLLTF.

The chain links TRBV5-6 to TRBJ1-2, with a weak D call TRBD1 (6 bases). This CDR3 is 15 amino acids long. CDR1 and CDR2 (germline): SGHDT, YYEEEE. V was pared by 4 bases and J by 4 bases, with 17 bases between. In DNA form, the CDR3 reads TGTGCCAGCAGCGGGAAACCCGGGACAAGCTATGGCTACACCTTC. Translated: CASSGKPGTSYGYTF.

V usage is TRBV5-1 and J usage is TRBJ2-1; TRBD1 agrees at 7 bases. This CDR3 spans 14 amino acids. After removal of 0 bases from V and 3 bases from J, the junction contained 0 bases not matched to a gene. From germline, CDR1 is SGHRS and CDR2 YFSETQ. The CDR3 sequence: CASSLDRGYNEQFF. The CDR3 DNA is TGCGCCAGCAGCTTGGACAGGGGCTACAATGAGCAGTTCTTC.

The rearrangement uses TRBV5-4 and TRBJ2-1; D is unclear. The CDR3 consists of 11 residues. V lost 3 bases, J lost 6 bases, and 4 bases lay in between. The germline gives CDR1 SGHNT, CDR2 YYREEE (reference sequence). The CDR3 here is CASSSSNEQFF. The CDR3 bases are TGTGCCAGCAGCTCTTCCAATGAGCAGTTCTTC.

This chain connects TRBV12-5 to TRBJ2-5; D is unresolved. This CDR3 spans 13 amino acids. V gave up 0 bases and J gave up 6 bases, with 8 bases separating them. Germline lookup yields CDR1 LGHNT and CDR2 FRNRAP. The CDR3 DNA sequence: TGTGCTAGTGGTTTGGTACCGGTTCAGACCCAGTACTTC. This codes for CASGLVPVQTQYF. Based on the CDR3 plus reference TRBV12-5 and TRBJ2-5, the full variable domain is DARVTQTPRHKVTEMGQEVTMRCQPILGHNTVFWYRQTMMQGLELLAYFRNRAPLDDSGMPKDRFSAEMPDATLATLKIQPSEPRDSAVYFCASGLVPVQTQYFGPGTRLLVL.

Here the CDR3 reads CASRGRISYEQYF. DNA for the CDR3: TGTGCCAGCCGGGGACGGATCTCCTACGAGCAGTACTTC. The gene calls are TRBV27 and TRBJ2-7, with D perhaps TRBD1 or TRBD2 (5 bases each). Germline V CDR1 and CDR2: MNHEY, SMNVEV (reference sequence). V shed 8 bases and J shed 0 bases, with 11 bases lying between them. The CDR3 has 13 amino acids.

CDR3 protein: CASSYFYSSYEQYF. Here the CDR3 DNA reads TGTGCCAGCAGTTATTTTTACAGCTCCTACGAGCAGTACTTC. This sequence joins TRBV6-5 and TRBJ2-7, with unresolved D. The CDR3 contains 14 residues. CDR1 is MNHEY, CDR2 SVGAGI, per germline. V lost 3 bases to trimming and J lost 0 bases, with 9 bases between them.

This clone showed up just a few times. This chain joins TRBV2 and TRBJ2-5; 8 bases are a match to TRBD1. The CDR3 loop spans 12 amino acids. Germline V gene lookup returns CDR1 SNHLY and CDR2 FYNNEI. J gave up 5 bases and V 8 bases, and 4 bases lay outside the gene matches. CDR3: CASGRQGETQYF. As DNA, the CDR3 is TGTGCCAGCGGCCGACAGGGGGAGACCCAGTACTTC.